This T cell receptor beta chain was sequenced in a study of Graves' ophthalmopathy and Graves' hyperthyroidism. On the study more broadly: The authors collected peripheral blood at initial diagnosis, before any treatment.

This clonotype was observed many times. Patients with other autoimmune diseases, uncontrolled infections, pregnancy or lactation were excluded. The CDR3 runs to 15 residues. With V trimmed by 7 bases and J by 0 bases, 5 bases remained unmatched. RNA served as the template for amplifying TCR beta CDR3 regions. Second-round multiplex PCR followed a first-round RT-PCR using HTBI primers. One entry per CDR3 protein, called by TCRdb with MiXCR from the multiplex PCR reads. The sample has about 170,000 distinct CDR3 sequences; about 40% are singletons. The chain is built from TRBV12-3 or TRBV12-4 and TRBJ2-4; TRBD1 aligns across 8 bases. Input material: peripheral blood. This clonotype originated in a middle-aged woman with Graves' ophthalmopathy. In DNA form, the CDR3 reads TGTGCCAGCACTCGACAGGGGTTAGCCAAAAACATTCAGTACTTC. Protein sequence: CASTRQGLAKNIQYF.